The T cell receptor (beta chain) described here comes from a study of shared clonotypes between healthy human individuals. Study-level background: Each donor's CD8 memory used one plate, CD8 naive two, each CD4 subset three.

CDR1 WSHSY and CDR2 SAAADI come from the germline V gene. V lost 3 bases and J 4 bases, leaving 12 bases between the germline ends. The CDR3 sequence is 14 residues long. The naive CD8 fraction comprised CD45RO-negative cells positively selected for CCR7 and excluded terminally differentiated effector memory CD45RA+ cells. HIV-negative, healthy adults without recent acute infections or vaccinations were the donors. Profiling relied on immunoSEQ multiplex PCR, and the TCRdb table lists in-frame clones only, not all of them. The sample records 560,000 or so clones, 96% being singletons. In the case of this clone: The antigen is not known.

Study results and limitations: Investigators collected only blood, and repertoires in tissues likely differ. Across subsets, estimated richness was generally greater for naive than for memory populations.

The sequencing input was naive CD8+ T cells sorted from blood. V is TRBV10-2 and J is TRBJ1-2, with D unclear. This sequence was found in a woman aged 25 to 39 in good health. CDR3 amino acids: CASSEGRTGYGYTF. CDR3 in DNA: TGCGCCAGCAGTGAAGGCAGGACGGGCTATGGCTACACCTTC.